Ten or more counts support the clone carrying this TCR beta chain. Diagnosis rested on symptoms, serum thyroxine and TRAb, thyroid ultrasound, and orbital computed tomography. The entry originates in a study of T cells in Graves' hyperthyroidism and ophthalmopathy. Study context: Peripheral blood draws took place at initial diagnosis, ahead of any treatment.

This CDR3 comprises 13 residues. Germline assignment: CDR1 DFQATT and CDR2 SNEGSKA (reference sequence). Trimming left V 0 bases short and J 2 bases short, with 5 bases between. TCR beta CDR3 regions were amplified from RNA transcripts. HTBI primers were used for first-round RT-PCR of the TCR CDR3. TCRdb used MiXCR to reprocess the multiplex PCR reads, holding one entry per CDR3 protein. The sample holds about 500,000 distinct CDR3 sequences; 16% are singletons and the top ten take 18%. The chain is built from TRBV20-1 and TRBJ1-3; no definite D call. This receptor was obtained from a young woman with Graves' hyperthyroidism. The specimen was blood. The CDR3 reads CSARDNPGNTIYF. Here the CDR3 DNA reads TGCAGTGCTAGAGACAATCCTGGAAACACCATATATTTT.